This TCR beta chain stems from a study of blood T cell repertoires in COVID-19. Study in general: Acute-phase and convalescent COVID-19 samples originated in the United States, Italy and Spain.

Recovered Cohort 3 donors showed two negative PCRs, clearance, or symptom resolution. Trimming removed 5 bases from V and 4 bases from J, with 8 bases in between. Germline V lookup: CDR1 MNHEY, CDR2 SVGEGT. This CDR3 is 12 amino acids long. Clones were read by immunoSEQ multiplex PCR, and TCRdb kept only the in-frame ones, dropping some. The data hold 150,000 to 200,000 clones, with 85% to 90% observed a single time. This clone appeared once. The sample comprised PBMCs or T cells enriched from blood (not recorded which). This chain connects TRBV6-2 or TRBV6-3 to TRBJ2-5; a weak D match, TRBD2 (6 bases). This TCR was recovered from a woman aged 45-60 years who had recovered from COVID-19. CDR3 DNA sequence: TGTGCCAGCAGTGGACTACTAGAGACCCAGTACTTC. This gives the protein CASSGLLETQYF.